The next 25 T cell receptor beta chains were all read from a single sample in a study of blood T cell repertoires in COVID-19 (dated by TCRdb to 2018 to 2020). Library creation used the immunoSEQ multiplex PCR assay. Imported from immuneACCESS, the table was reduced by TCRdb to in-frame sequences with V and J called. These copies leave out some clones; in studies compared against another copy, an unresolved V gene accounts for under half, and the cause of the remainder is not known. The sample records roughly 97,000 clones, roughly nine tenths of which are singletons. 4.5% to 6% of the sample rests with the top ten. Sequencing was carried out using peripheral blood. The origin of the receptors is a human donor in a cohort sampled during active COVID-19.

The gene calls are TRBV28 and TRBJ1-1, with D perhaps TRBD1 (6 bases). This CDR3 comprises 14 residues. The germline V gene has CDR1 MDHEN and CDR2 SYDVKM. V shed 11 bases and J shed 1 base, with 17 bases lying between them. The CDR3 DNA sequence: TGTGCCGCCACGCCGGGGGGGCAGAACACTGAAGCTTTCTTT. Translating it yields CAATPGGQNTEAFF.

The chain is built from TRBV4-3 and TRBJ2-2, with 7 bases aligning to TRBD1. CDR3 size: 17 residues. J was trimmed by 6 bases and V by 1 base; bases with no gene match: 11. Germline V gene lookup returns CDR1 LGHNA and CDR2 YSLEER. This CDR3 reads CASSQGPTGAAAGELFF. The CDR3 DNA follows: TGCGCCAGCAGCCAAGGGCCCACAGGGGCCGCCGCCGGGGAGCTGTTTTTT.

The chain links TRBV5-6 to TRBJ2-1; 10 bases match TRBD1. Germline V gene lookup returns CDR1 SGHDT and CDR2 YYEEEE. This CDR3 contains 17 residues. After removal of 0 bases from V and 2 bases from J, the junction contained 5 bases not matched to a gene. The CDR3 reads CASSLAPTGGAYNEQFF. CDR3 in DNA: TGTGCCAGCAGCTTGGCCCCGACAGGGGGCGCCTACAATGAGCAGTTCTTC. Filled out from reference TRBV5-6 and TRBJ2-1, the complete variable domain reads DAGVTQSPTHLIKTRGQQVTLRCSPKSGHDTVSWYQQALGQGPQFIFQYYEEEERQRGNFPDRFSGHQFPNYSSELNVNALLLGDSALYLCASSLAPTGGAYNEQFFGPGTRLTVL.

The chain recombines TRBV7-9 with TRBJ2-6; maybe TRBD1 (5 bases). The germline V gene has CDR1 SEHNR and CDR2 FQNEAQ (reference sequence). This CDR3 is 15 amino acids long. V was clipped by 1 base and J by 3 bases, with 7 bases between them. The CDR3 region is CASSLEGLGANVLTF. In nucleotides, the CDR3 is TGTGCCAGCAGCTTAGAGGGGCTTGGGGCCAACGTCCTGACTTTC.

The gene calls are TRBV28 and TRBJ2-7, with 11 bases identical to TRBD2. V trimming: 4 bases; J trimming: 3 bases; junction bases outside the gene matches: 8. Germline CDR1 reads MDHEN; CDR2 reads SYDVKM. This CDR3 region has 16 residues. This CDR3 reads CASSSTSGSEVYEQYF. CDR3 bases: TGTGCCAGCAGTTCAACTAGCGGGAGCGAGGTCTACGAGCAGTACTTC.

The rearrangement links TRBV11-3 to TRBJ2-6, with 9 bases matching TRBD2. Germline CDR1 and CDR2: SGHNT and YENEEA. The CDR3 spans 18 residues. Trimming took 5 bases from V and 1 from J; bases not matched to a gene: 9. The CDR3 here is CASSPRLAGESGANVLTF. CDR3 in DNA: TGTGCCAGCAGCCCTCGGTTAGCGGGAGAATCTGGGGCCAACGTCCTGACTTTC.

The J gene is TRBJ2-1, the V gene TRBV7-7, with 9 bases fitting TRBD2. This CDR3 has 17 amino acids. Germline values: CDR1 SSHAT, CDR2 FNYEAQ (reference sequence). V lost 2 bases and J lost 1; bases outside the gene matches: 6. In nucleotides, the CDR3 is TGTGCCAGCAGCTTAACTTTAGCGGGAGAGTCCTACAATGAGCAGTTCTTC. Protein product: CASSLTLAGESYNEQFF.

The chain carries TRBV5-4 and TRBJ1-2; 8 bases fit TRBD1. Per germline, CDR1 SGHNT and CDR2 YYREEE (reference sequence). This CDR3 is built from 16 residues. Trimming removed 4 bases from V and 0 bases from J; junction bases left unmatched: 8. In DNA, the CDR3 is TGTGCCAGCAGCATGACAGGGGAGGGAACTAACTATGGCTACACCTTC. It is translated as CASSMTGEGTNYGYTF.

In nucleotides, the CDR3 is TGTGCCTGGAGTGTACCAGGACAGTTGAGCCACGAGCAGTACTTC. It is translated as CAWSVPGQLSHEQYF. This chain uses TRBV30 with TRBJ2-7, with D perhaps matching TRBD1 (6 bases). CDR3 length equals 15 residues. CDR1 and CDR2 (germline): GTSNPN, SVGIG (reference sequence). With 0 bases removed from V and 5 bases from J, the gap between germline ends came to 17 bases.

In nucleotides, the CDR3 is TGTGCCAGCGCGGTTGCAGGGCAGGAAGCTTTCTTT. Translation: CASAVAGQEAFF. This chain uses TRBV2 with TRBJ1-1; possible D gene TRBD1, 5 bases. Germline V gives CDR1 SNHLY, CDR2 FYNNEI. The CDR3 consists of 12 residues. Trimming left V 8 bases short and J 8 bases short, with 15 bases between.

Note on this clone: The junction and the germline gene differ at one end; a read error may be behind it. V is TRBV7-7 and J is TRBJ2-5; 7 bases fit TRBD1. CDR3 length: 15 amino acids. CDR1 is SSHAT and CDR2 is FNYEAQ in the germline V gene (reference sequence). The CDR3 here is CASSMGQILQETQYF. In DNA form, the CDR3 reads TGTGCTAGCAGCATGGGACAGATCCTACAAGAGACCCAGTACTTC. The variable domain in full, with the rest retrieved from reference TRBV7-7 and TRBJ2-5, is GAGVSQSPRYKVTKRGQDVTLRCDPISSHATLYWYQQALGQGPEFLTYFNYEAQPDKSGLPSDRFSAERPEGSISTLTIQRTEQRDSAMYRCASSMGQILQETQYFGPGTRLLVL.

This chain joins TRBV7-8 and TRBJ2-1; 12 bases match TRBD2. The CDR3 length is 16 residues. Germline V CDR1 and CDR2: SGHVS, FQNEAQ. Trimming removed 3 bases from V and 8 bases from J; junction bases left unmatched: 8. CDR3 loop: CASSFATSGSKDEQFF. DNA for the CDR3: TGTGCCAGCAGCTTTGCGACTAGCGGGAGTAAGGATGAGCAGTTCTTC.

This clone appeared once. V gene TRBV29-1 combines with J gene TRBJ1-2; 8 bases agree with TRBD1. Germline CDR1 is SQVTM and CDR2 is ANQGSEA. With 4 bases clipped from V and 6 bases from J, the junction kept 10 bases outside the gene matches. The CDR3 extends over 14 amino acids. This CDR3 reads CSVAKQGGSDGYTF. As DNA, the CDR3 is TGCAGCGTTGCCAAACAGGGGGGGTCGGATGGCTACACCTTC.

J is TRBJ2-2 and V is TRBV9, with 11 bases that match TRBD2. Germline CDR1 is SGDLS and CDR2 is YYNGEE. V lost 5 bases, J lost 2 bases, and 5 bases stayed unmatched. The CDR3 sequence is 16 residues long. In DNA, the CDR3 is TGTGCCAGCAGGAGGGGACTAGCGGCTAACACCGGGGAGCTGTTTTTT. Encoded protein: CASRRGLAANTGELFF.

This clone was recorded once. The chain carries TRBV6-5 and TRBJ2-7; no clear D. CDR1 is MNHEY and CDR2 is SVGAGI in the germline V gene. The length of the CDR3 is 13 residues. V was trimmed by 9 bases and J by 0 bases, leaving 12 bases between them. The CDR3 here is CASSLTFSYEQYF. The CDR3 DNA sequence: TGTGCCAGTTCTCTTACTTTCTCCTACGAGCAGTACTTC.

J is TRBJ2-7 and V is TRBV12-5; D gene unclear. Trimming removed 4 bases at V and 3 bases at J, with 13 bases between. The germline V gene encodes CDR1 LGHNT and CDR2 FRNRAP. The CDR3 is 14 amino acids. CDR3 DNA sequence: TGTGCTAGTGGTTACAGTCCACAGAGCTACGAGCAGTACTTC. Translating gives CASGYSPQSYEQYF.

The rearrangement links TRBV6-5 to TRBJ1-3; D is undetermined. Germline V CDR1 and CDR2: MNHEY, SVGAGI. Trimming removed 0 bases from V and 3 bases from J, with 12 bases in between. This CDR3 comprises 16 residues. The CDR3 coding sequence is TGTGCCAGCAGTTACTCGAAGAGTGGTGATGGAAACACCATATATTTT. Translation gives CASSYSKSGDGNTIYF.

Here the CDR3 DNA reads TGTGCCACCGGGACTTCCACGGGGTACACTGAAGCTTTCTTT. Its protein product is CATGTSTGYTEAFF. The V and J genes are TRBV7-2 and TRBJ1-1, with D tentatively TRBD1 (5 bases). The CDR3 length is 14 residues. The V gene's germline CDR1 is SGHTA and CDR2 FQGNSA. V was shortened by 10 bases and J by 3 bases, with 18 bases between the two germline ends.

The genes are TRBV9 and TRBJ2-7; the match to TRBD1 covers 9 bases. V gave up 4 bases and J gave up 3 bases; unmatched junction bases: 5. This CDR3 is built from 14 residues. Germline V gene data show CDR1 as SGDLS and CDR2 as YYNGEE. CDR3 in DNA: TGTGCCAGCAGCTTCGGACAGGGGAGCTACGAGCAGTACTTC. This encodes CASSFGQGSYEQYF.

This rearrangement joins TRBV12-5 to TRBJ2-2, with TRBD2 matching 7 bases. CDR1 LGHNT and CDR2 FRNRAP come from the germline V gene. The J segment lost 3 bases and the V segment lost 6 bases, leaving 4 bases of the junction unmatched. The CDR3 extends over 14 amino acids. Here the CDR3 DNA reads TGTGCTAGTGGAGGGAGGGAGTACACCGGGGAGCTGTTTTTT. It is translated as CASGGREYTGELFF.

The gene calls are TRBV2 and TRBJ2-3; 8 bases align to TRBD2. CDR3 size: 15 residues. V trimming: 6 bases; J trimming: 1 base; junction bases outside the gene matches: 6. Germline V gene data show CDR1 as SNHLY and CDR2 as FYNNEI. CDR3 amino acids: CASRTSASRTDTQYF. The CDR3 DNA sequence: TGTGCCAGCAGGACTAGCGCGAGTCGCACAGATACGCAGTATTTT.

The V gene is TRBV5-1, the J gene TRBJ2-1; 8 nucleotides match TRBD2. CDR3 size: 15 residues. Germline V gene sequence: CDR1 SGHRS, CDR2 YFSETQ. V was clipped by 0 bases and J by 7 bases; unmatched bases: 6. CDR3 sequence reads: CASSLDGTSTNEQFF. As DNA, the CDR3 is TGCGCCAGCAGCTTGGACGGGACTAGTACGAATGAGCAGTTCTTC.

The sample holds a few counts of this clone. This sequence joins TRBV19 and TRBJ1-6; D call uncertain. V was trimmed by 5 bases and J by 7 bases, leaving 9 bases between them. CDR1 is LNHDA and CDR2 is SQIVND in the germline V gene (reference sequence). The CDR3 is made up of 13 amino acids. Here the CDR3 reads CASSGRQNSPLHF. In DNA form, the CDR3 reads TGTGCCAGTAGTGGGCGTCAGAATTCACCCCTCCACTTT.

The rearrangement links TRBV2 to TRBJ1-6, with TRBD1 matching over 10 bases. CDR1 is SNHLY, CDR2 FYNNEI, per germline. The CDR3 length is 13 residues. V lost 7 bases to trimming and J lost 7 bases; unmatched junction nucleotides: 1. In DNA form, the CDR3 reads TGTGCCAGCATGGACAGGGGGAATTCACCCCTCCACTTT. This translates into CASMDRGNSPLHF.

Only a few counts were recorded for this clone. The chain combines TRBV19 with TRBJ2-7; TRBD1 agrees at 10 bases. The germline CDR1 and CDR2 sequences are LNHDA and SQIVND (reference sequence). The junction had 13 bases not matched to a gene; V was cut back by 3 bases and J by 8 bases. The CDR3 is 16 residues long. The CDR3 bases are TGTGCCAGTAGTATTGCCCCTTGGGACAGGGGCGCAAAGCAGTACTTC. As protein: CASSIAPWDRGAKQYF.